The rows below give T cell receptor beta chains drawn from one sample of a study of T-cell memory formation after mild COVID-19. From the 5' RACE reads, TCRdb called clonotypes with MiXCR, one entry per CDR3 protein. Among 150,000 to 200,000 distinct CDR3 sequences listed, around a sixth were seen once. The sample was PBMCs or a T cell subset sorted from them (not recorded which). The origin of the receptors is a young man who had mild COVID-19 (a few samples of this study predate the infection). Cell type and time point are not known. Each CDR3 is given with its conserved first and last residue. The D gene is left open where the match is weak. Clone size appears in some rows only: once, few, many, or a class for an expanded clone.

v_gene,d_gene,abundance,j_gene,CDR3aa,CDR3nt
TRBV5-5,.,.,TRBJ1-2,CASSPGVFGYTF,TGTGCCAGCAGCCCGGGGGTCTTTGGCTACACCTTC
TRBV7-9,.,.,TRBJ1-5,CASSLDGGSSQPQHF,TGTGCCAGCAGTCTAGACGGGGGGTCGAGTCAGCCCCAGCATTTT
TRBV5-1,.,many,TRBJ2-1,CASSLNSRTQNEQFF,TGCGCCAGCAGCCTGAATTCCCGGACCCAAAATGAGCAGTTCTTC
TRBV20-1,TRBD2,few,TRBJ2-5,CSALAGQETQYF,TGCAGTGCTCTAGCGGGGCAAGAGACCCAGTACTTC
TRBV11-2,TRBD1,.,TRBJ1-5,CASSYGTGEKPQHF,TGTGCCAGCAGCTACGGGACAGGGGAGAAGCCCCAGCATTTT
TRBV4-1,TRBD2,.,TRBJ2-2,CASSQLAGTNTGELFF,TGCGCCAGCAGCCAGCTAGCGGGGACGAACACCGGGGAGCTGTTTTTT
TRBV4-3,TRBD1,few,TRBJ2-2,CASSRGTGLVGELFF,TGCGCCAGCAGCCGAGGGACAGGGTTGGTCGGGGAGCTGTTTTTT
TRBV3-1,.,.,TRBJ1-2,CASSQRAPAGGYTF,TGTGCCAGCAGCCAACGGGCCCCGGCGGGGGGCTACACCTTC
TRBV11-3,TRBD2,.,TRBJ2-5,CASSPSGGSYQETQYF,TGTGCCAGCAGCCCCAGCGGGGGATCGTACCAAGAGACCCAGTACTTC
TRBV6-2/TRBV6-3,.,.,TRBJ2-3,CASSYSSVTADTQYF,TGTGCCAGCAGTTACTCGAGCGTTACCGCAGATACGCAGTATTTT
TRBV20-1,.,.,TRBJ1-2,CSALRGNYGYTF,TGCAGTGCCCTACGGGGAAACTATGGCTACACCTTC
TRBV29-1,TRBD2,few,TRBJ2-1,CSAASGGAYEQFF,TGCAGCGCAGCTAGCGGGGGGGCTTATGAGCAGTTCTTC
TRBV15,.,many,TRBJ1-3,CATSLAGSGNTIYF,TGTGCCACCAGCCTGGCGGGCTCTGGAAACACCATATATTTT
TRBV12-3/TRBV12-4,TRBD2,.,TRBJ2-1,CASRSGRVGEQFF,TGTGCCAGCAGGTCCGGGAGGGTTGGCGAGCAGTTCTTC
TRBV29-1,TRBD1,few,TRBJ2-7,CSARPGQGAYEQYF,TGCAGCGCCCGACCGGGACAGGGGGCCTACGAGCAGTACTTC
TRBV15,.,.,TRBJ2-6,CATSTHGAAGANVLTF,TGTGCCACCAGCACCCATGGGGCGGCTGGGGCCAACGTCCTGACTTTC
TRBV6-2/TRBV6-3,.,few,TRBJ2-1,CASSQQERPAGEQFF,TGTGCCAGCAGCCAACAGGAACGACCAGCGGGTGAGCAGTTCTTC
TRBV5-5,TRBD2,.,TRBJ2-5,CASLPGGSETQYF,TGTGCCAGCCTTCCCGGGGGGTCAGAGACCCAGTACTTC
TRBV20-1,TRBD2,few,TRBJ2-5,CSASGTSGQETQYF,TGCAGTGCGTCCGGGACTAGCGGCCAAGAGACCCAGTACTTC
TRBV7-8,.,.,TRBJ2-3,CASSLDQPRPGDTQYF,TGTGCCAGCAGCTTAGATCAGCCTCGCCCCGGAGATACGCAGTATTTT
TRBV24-1,TRBD2,.,TRBJ2-3,CATSDPGPELAASTDTQYF,TGTGCCACCAGTGATCCGGGTCCGGAGCTAGCGGCTAGCACAGATACGCAGTATTTT
TRBV29-1,TRBD1,few,TRBJ2-1,CSVETGTGAHNEQFF,TGCAGCGTTGAGACCGGGACAGGGGCTCACAATGAGCAGTTCTTC
TRBV2,TRBD1,few,TRBJ1-6,CASSPRQGVRNSPLHF,TGTGCCAGCAGTCCGAGACAGGGGGTCCGGAATTCACCCCTCCACTTT
TRBV7-9,.,.,TRBJ2-2,CASSLLYGELFF,TGTGCCAGCAGCTTACTTTACGGGGAGCTGTTTTTT
TRBV20-1,.,.,TRBJ1-6,CSASPLTNLRTGGSYNSPLHF,TGCAGTGCTAGCCCTCTTACTAACCTTAGGACTGGAGGGTCCTATAATTCACCCCTCCACTTT
TRBV7-3,.,few,TRBJ2-3,CASTGAGTDTQYF,TGTGCCAGCACGGGGGCCGGCACAGATACGCAGTATTTT
TRBV18,.,few,TRBJ1-1,CASSPPEMNTEAFF,TGTGCCAGCTCACCACCAGAGATGAACACTGAAGCTTTCTTT
TRBV19,.,few,TRBJ1-1,CASATGGPVTEAFF,TGTGCCAGTGCAACGGGGGGTCCGGTCACTGAAGCTTTCTTT
TRBV2,TRBD1,.,TRBJ2-3,CASSLDRDGTDTQYF,TGTGCCAGCAGTCTGGACAGGGACGGCACAGATACGCAGTATTTT
TRBV14,.,.,TRBJ1-2,CASSQAARGYTF,TGTGCCAGCAGCCAAGCGGCACGGGGCTACACCTTC
TRBV6-6,.,.,TRBJ1-4,CASSPRAEKLFF,TGTGCCAGCAGTCCCCGGGCCGAAAAACTGTTTTTT
TRBV6-1,.,few,TRBJ1-2,CASSEVTVRYTF,TGTGCCAGCAGTGAAGTAACCGTTCGCTACACCTTC
TRBV5-1,TRBD1,.,TRBJ1-1,CASSTTGGPNTEAFF,TGCGCCAGCAGCACGACAGGGGGGCCCAACACTGAAGCTTTCTTT
TRBV4-3,.,.,TRBJ1-4,CASSHHNRGNEKLFF,TGCGCCAGCAGCCACCACAATAGGGGTAATGAAAAACTGTTTTTT
TRBV15,.,.,TRBJ1-1,CATSRAPGTEAFF,TGTGCCACCAGCAGAGCCCCGGGAACTGAAGCTTTCTTT